One sample yielded the 20 T cell receptor beta chains listed below, sequenced in a study of blood T cells in healthy people across ages. With a J-beta primer mix and a sample-barcoded 5' primer, a second PCR ran about 6 to 11 cycles. TCRdb reprocessed the 5' RACE reads via MiXCR and lists one record per CDR3 protein. The profile shows around 780,000 distinct CDR3 sequences, around 50% of them singletons. Source material: blood. These receptors all stem from a man aged 35 to 55 in good health.

The J gene is TRBJ2-1, the V gene TRBV12-5; D gene unclear. The CDR3 sequence is 12 residues long. V gave up 3 bases and J gave up 9 bases, with 9 bases separating them. Looked up from germline, CDR1 is LGHNT and CDR2 is FRNRAP. The CDR3 region has the DNA TGTGCTAGTGGTTTTTTAACGGGTGAGCAGTTCTTC. It translates to CASGFLTGEQFF.

The chain uses TRBV20-1 and TRBJ2-7, with a tentative D call TRBD2 (6 bases). The V end was cut by 6 bases, the J end by 3 bases, with 18 bases between. The germline CDR1 and CDR2 sequences are DFQATT and SNEGSKA (reference sequence). CDR3 length: 14 residues. The CDR3 nucleotides are TGCAGTGCGAGAAAGCCGGGACTGAACTACGAGCAGTACTTC. This sequence encodes CSARKPGLNYEQYF.

This chain joins TRBV12-3 or TRBV12-4 and TRBJ1-2; no reliable D call. V shed 6 bases and J shed 5 bases, with 13 bases lying between them. The CDR3 sequence is 13 residues long. CDR3 DNA sequence: TGTGCCAGCAGCCCAATAATGGGGTATGGCTACACCTTC. As protein: CASSPIMGYGYTF.

V and J are TRBV4-1 and TRBJ2-4; 7 nucleotides match TRBD1. Germline V lookup: CDR1 MGHRA, CDR2 YSYEKL. CDR3 size: 15 residues. V was pared by 2 bases and J by 3 bases, with 4 bases of the junction left unmatched. CDR3 in DNA: TGCGCCAGCAGCCAACTTGGGACAGTCAAAAACATTCAGTACTTC. The encoded protein is CASSQLGTVKNIQYF.

The chain uses TRBV6-2 or TRBV6-3 and TRBJ2-6; 7 bases fit TRBD1. Germline V gives CDR1 MNHEY, CDR2 SVGEGT. The length of the CDR3 is 17 residues. Trimming at V came to 6 bases and at J to 0 bases, leaving 8 bases not matched to a gene. DNA of the CDR3: TGTGCCAGCAGCCGAAGGACAGGTGACTCTGGGGCCAACGTCCTGACTTTC. Translated, it gives CASSRRTGDSGANVLTF.

The V and J genes are TRBV5-1 and TRBJ2-7, with 8 positions matching TRBD1. Germline lookup yields CDR1 SGHRS and CDR2 YFSETQ. Trimming removed 0 bases from V and 3 bases from J; junction bases left unmatched: 5. The CDR3 has 15 residues. The chain's CDR3 is CASSLDGQGLYEQYF. The CDR3 region has the DNA TGCGCCAGCAGCTTGGATGGACAGGGCCTCTACGAGCAGTACTTC.

This clonotype appeared many times. The rearrangement uses TRBV11-2 and TRBJ2-7; the D gene could be TRBD1 or TRBD2 (5 bases each). Germline V gene lookup returns CDR1 SGHAT and CDR2 FQNNGV. With 0 bases removed from V and 3 bases from J, the gap between germline ends came to 12 bases. This CDR3 spans 15 amino acids. This CDR3 is CASSLEGPSGYEQYF. Here the CDR3 DNA reads TGTGCCAGCAGCTTAGAGGGACCTTCGGGCTACGAGCAGTACTTC.

The chain recombines TRBV27 with TRBJ2-7; D tentatively fits TRBD1 or TRBD2 (5 bases each). Trimming took 2 bases from V and 3 from J, leaving 14 bases between them. The germline V gene encodes CDR1 MNHEY and CDR2 SMNVEV (reference sequence). The CDR3 consists of 15 residues. Written as DNA, the CDR3 is TGTGCCAGCAGTTTAACGGGCGAGGGGCACTACGAGCAGTACTTC. It is translated as CASSLTGEGHYEQYF.

The chain joins TRBV20-1 to TRBJ2-3; D call uncertain. CDR1 is DFQATT, CDR2 SNEGSKA, per germline (reference sequence). CDR3 size: 12 residues. Deletions cut 5 bases from V and 3 bases from J, with 9 bases between. The CDR3 DNA reads as TGCAGTGCTCCCTATCAGACAGATACGCAGTATTTT. Protein sequence: CSAPYQTDTQYF.

The chain joins TRBV24-1 to TRBJ2-5; perhaps TRBD1 as D (6 bases). V was clipped by 5 bases and J by 2 bases, with 14 bases between them. This CDR3 is 15 amino acids long. CDR1 is KGHDR and CDR2 is SFDVKD in the germline V gene. The CDR3 reads CATSGPDRGQETQYF. In nucleotides, the CDR3 is TGTGCCACCAGTGGCCCGGACAGAGGACAAGAGACCCAGTACTTC.

The chain uses TRBV10-3 and TRBJ2-5; TRBD1 might be the D (6 bases). The DNA end lines up better with TRBJ2-7; the J call may be wrong. Per germline, CDR1 ENHRY and CDR2 SYGVKD. CDR3 length: 14 amino acids. This chain's CDR3 is CAISDQGMTYEQYF. CDR3 bases: TGTGCCATCAGTGACCAGGGGATGACCTACGAGCAGTACTTC.

This chain joins TRBV20-1 and TRBJ1-1; TRBD1 matches 7 bases. Per the germline V gene, CDR1 is DFQATT and CDR2 is SNEGSKA (reference sequence). The CDR3 is 13 residues long. The V segment lost 4 bases and the J segment 6 bases; nucleotides outside the gene matches: 8. The CDR3 loop is CSANEGGVSEAFF. CDR3 in DNA: TGCAGTGCTAATGAAGGGGGCGTATCTGAAGCTTTCTTT.

The rearrangement joins TRBV5-4 to TRBJ2-7; weak D call: TRBD2 (6 bases). V dropped 4 bases and J dropped 2 bases, with 19 bases sitting between them. The length of the CDR3 is 16 residues. Germline V gene lookup returns CDR1 SGHNT and CDR2 YYREEE (reference sequence). This chain's CDR3 is CASSRASGAGTYEQYF. In nucleotides, the CDR3 is TGTGCCAGCAGCAGGGCTTCAGGTGCGGGGACCTACGAGCAGTACTTC. The variable domain in full, completed from reference TRBV5-4 and TRBJ2-7, reads ETGVTQSPTHLIKTRGQQVTLRCSSQSGHNTVSWYQQALGQGPQFIFQYYREEENGRGNFPPRFSGLQFPNYSSELNVNALELDDSALYLCASSRASGAGTYEQYFGPGTRLTVT.

The chain combines TRBV28 with TRBJ2-7, with D possibly called TRBD1 or TRBD2 (5 bases each). The germline V and J ends were trimmed by 4 bases and 0 bases, with 13 bases remaining between them. CDR1 is MDHEN and CDR2 is SYDVKM in the germline V gene. The CDR3 extends over 15 amino acids. The CDR3 DNA sequence: TGTGCCAGCAGTTCCGGGACGTTCTACTCCTACGAGCAGTACTTC. It specifies CASSSGTFYSYEQYF.

This clonotype came up once. A much larger clone lies a single base off, so this may be a read error. The chain joins TRBV25-1 to TRBJ2-2; 8 bases are a match to TRBD1. Trimming at V came to 6 bases and at J to 6 bases, leaving 6 bases not matched to a gene. The germline CDR1 and CDR2 sequences are MGHDK and SYGVNS. The CDR3 length is 14 residues. CDR3 coding DNA: TGTGCCAGCAGACTGGACAGGGACGCCGGGGAGCTGTTTTTT. As protein: CASRLDRDAGELFF.

The chain employs TRBV7-2 and TRBJ1-6, with 8 bases lining up with TRBD1. Germline V gives CDR1 SGHTA, CDR2 FQGNSA. The CDR3 consists of 15 residues. V lost 6 bases and J lost 4; bases outside the gene matches: 5. CDR3 sequence: CASRVQGEYNSPLHF. The CDR3 DNA follows: TGTGCCAGCAGGGTACAGGGGGAGTATAATTCACCCCTCCACTTT.

The chain couples TRBV7-9 to TRBJ2-7, with D maybe TRBD1 (7 bases). The CDR3 totals 15 residues. Germline CDR1 and CDR2: SEHNR and FQNEAQ (reference sequence). V lost 3 bases, J lost 3 bases, and 15 bases lay in between. The DNA of the CDR3 is TGTGCCAGCAGCTTGCCGGGACAGCGGGTCTACGAGCAGTACTTC. Protein sequence: CASSLPGQRVYEQYF.

The chain has TRBV5-1 and TRBJ2-5, with D perhaps TRBD1 (6 bases). The germline gives CDR1 SGHRS, CDR2 YFSETQ. The CDR3 contains 16 residues. The V end lost 7 bases, the J end lost 7 bases, and 26 bases lay between the germline ends. The CDR3, as DNA: TGCGCCAGCGCGGTTAGTAATGAGGGGACACCGCGGACCCAGTACTTC. Translated: CASAVSNEGTPRTQYF. The full variable domain, completed using reference TRBV5-1 and TRBJ2-5, is KAGVTQTPRYLIKTRGQQVTLSCSPISGHRSVSWYQQTPGQGLQFLFEYFSETQRNKGNFPGRFSGRQFSNSRSEMNVSTLELGDSALYLCASAVSNEGTPRTQYFGPGTRLLVL.

The chain links TRBV11-3 to TRBJ1-2, with D maybe TRBD1 (5 bases). Germline values: CDR1 SGHNT, CDR2 YENEEA. The CDR3 has 13 residues. V was pared by 5 bases and J by 10 bases, with 17 bases between. The chain's CDR3 is CASSVRFDSPYTF. The DNA for the CDR3 is TGTGCCAGCAGCGTAAGGTTCGACAGCCCCTACACCTTC.

This chain joins TRBV29-1 and TRBJ2-1; D is unresolved. The V end lost 6 bases, the J end lost 7 bases, and 10 bases lay between the germline ends. There are 11 residues in the CDR3. Per germline, CDR1 SQVTM and CDR2 ANQGSEA. The CDR3 spells CSVPTCNEQFF. CDR3 DNA: TGCAGCGTCCCCACATGTAATGAGCAGTTCTTC.